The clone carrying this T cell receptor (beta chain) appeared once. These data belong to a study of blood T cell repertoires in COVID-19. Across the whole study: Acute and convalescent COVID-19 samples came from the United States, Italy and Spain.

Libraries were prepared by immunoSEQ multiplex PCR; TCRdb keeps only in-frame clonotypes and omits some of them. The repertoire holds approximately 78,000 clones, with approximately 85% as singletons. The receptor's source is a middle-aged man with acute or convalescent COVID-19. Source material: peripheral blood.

The CDR3 DNA reads as TGTGCCAGCAGTGATATGTCGGGGGGACGGGACACTGAAGCTTTCTTT. This codes for CASSDMSGGRDTEAFF. This chain links TRBV6-1 with TRBJ1-1, with D possibly matching TRBD1 (5 bases). This CDR3 contains 16 residues. CDR1 and CDR2 from the germline V gene are MNHNS and SASEGT. V lost 3 bases, J lost 3 bases, and 17 bases lay in between.